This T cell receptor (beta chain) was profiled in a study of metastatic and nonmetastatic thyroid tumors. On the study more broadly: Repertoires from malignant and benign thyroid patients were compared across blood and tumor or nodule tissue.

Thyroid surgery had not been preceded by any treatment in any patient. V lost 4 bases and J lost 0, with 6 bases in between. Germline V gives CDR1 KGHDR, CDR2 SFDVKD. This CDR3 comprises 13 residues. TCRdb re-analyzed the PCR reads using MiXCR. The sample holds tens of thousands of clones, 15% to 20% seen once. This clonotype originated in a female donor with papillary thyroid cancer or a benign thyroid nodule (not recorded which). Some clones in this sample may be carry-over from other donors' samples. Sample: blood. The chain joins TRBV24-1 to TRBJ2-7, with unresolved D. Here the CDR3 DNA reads TGTGCCACCAGTGAACCAGACTCCTACGAGCAGTACTTC. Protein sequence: CATSEPDSYEQYF.